This T cell receptor beta chain was retrieved from a study of CD8 T cells in Susac syndrome. TCR beta from blood CD8+ and CD4+ T cells was sequenced. V shed 5 bases, J shed 6 bases, and the junction held 13 bases outside the gene matches. From germline, CDR1 is SGHAT and CDR2 FQDESV (reference sequence). There are 16 residues in the CDR3. An input of roughly 0.5 to 1 ug of RNA was subjected to reverse transcription using random hexamers. TCRdb passed the immunoSEQ multiplex PCR reads through MiXCR, listing each CDR3 protein once. The table lists around 200,000 distinct CDR3 sequences, almost 96% of them singletons.

What was sequenced was CD4+ T cells from PBMCs. The chain recombines TRBV11-1 with TRBJ2-1, with TRBD2 identical over 7 bases. The sequence came from a human donor with multiple sclerosis. For the CDR3, the DNA is TGTGCCAGCAGCCGATCACGGGGAGGGAGAGGCAATGAGCAGTTCTTC. This encodes CASSRSRGGRGNEQFF.